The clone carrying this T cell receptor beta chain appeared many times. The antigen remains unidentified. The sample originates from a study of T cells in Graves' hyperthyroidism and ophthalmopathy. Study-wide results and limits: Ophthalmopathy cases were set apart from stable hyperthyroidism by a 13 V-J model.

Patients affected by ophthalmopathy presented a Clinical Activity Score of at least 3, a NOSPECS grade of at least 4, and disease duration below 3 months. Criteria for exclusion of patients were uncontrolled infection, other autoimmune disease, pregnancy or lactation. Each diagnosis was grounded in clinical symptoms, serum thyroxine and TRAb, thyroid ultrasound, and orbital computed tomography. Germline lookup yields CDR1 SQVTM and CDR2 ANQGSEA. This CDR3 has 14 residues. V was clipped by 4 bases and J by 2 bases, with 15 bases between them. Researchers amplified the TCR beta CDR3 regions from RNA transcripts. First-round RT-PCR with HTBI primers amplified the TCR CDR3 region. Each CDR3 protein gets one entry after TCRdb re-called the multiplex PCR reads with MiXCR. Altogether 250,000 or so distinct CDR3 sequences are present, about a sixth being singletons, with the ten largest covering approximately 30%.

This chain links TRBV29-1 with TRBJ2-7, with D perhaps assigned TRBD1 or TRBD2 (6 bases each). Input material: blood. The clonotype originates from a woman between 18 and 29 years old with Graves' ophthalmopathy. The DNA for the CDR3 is TGCAGCGTTGTGTCCGGGGGCGCGGCCTACGAGCAGTACTTC. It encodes CSVVSGGAAYEQYF.